Each of the 6 T cell receptor beta chains below was sequenced from the same sample in a study of control samples from healthy donors and cancer patients. Produced via immunoSEQ multiplex PCR; TCRdb's table is partial and in-frame only. The table has about 180,000 clones, 90% to 95% seen once. The sequencing input was blood. These TCRs come from a woman aged 18-29 years in good health.

V gene TRBV4-1 combines with J gene TRBJ1-3; D remains ambiguous. Germline CDR1 is MGHRA and CDR2 is YSYEKL. The CDR3 is 15 amino acids. Trimming left V 2 bases short and J 0 bases short, with 8 bases between. CDR3 nucleotides: TGCGCCAGCAGCCAACCACCGGGCTCTGGAAACACCATATATTTT. As protein: CASSQPPGSGNTIYF.

The chain carries TRBV28 and TRBJ1-1; 8 nucleotides agree with TRBD1. The CDR3 covers 18 residues. CDR1 and CDR2 from the germline V gene are MDHEN and SYDVKM. V trimming: 3 bases; J trimming: 4 bases; junction bases outside the gene matches: 16. The CDR3 sequence: CASSFRPRTGGYGTEAFF. DNA of the CDR3: TGTGCCAGCAGTTTTAGGCCCAGAACAGGGGGTTACGGCACTGAAGCTTTCTTT.

The chain joins TRBV12-5 to TRBJ2-3; TRBD1 matches at 8 bases. CDR1 is LGHNT and CDR2 is FRNRAP in the germline V gene. Germline trimming cut 7 bases from V and 8 bases from J; bases unmatched to any gene: 17. The CDR3 is 16 residues long. The CDR3 DNA reads as TGTGCTAGTGCTACTAAACTGGACAGGGTAAGAGGTACGCAGTATTTT. Amino acids: CASATKLDRVRGTQYF.

The V gene is TRBV7-8, the J gene TRBJ2-7; 10 positions match TRBD1. CDR3 length equals 13 residues. J gave up 4 bases and V 8 bases, and 5 bases lay outside the gene matches. Germline CDR1 is SGHVS and CDR2 is FQNEAQ. Here the CDR3 reads CASGTGDRYEQYF. The CDR3 region has the DNA TGTGCCAGCGGGACAGGGGATAGATACGAGCAGTACTTC.

This clone was picked up one time. V and J are TRBV29-1 and TRBJ1-3; D not certain. Germline CDR1 reads SQVTM; CDR2 reads ANQGSEA. This CDR3 spans 14 amino acids. Trimming stripped 2 bases from V and 7 bases from J, with 15 bases between. CDR3 region: CSVEITTTGNTIYF. CDR3 DNA sequence: TGCAGCGTTGAAATAACAACAACGGGGAACACCATATATTTT.

V is TRBV7-9 and J is TRBJ2-2, with 7 bases aligning to TRBD1. Germline CDR1 is SEHNR and CDR2 is FQNEAQ (reference sequence). CDR3 length equals 17 residues. V dropped 5 bases and J dropped 1; count of bases not matched to a gene: 10. The CDR3 is CASSEKPGQWNTGELFF. CDR3 nucleotide sequence: TGTGCCAGCAGCGAGAAACCGGGACAGTGGAACACCGGGGAGCTGTTTTTT. Looking up the rest from reference TRBV7-9 and TRBJ2-2 gives the full variable domain: DTGVSQNPRHKITKRGQNVTFRCDPISEHNRLYWYRQTLGQGPEFLTYFQNEAQLEKSRLLSDRFSAERPKGSFSTLEIQRTEQGDSAMYLCASSEKPGQWNTGELFFGEGSRLTVL.